What follows are 20 T cell receptor beta chains derived from one specimen sequenced in a study of T cell responses to AZD1222 COVID-19 vaccine. Sequencing was performed with immunoSEQ multiplex PCR; in TCRdb, only in-frame clones are kept and a portion is missing. The sample gives approximately 110,000 clones, under 90% of which show up once; roughly 4.1% is in the top ten. Sequencing used peripheral blood, obtained on day 0 of AZD1222 vaccination. The receptors derive from an adult in good health.

The rearrangement joins TRBV7-9 to TRBJ1-3; tentatively, D is TRBD1 (5 bases). Trimming shortened V by 3 bases and J by 2 bases, and 8 bases separated the two germline ends. Germline V gene sequence: CDR1 SEHNR, CDR2 FQNEAQ (reference sequence). This CDR3 spans 14 amino acids. CDR3 bases: TGTGCCAGCAGCTTCGGGACGCCTGGAAACACCATATATTTT. It codes for CASSFGTPGNTIYF.

The chain uses TRBV6-5 and TRBJ1-1; 7 nucleotides match TRBD1. The CDR3 consists of 15 residues. Trimming took 0 bases from V and 6 from J; bases not matched to a gene: 7. CDR1 is MNHEY, CDR2 SVGAGI, per germline. CDR3 region: CASSYSRGRGAEAFF. CDR3 coding DNA: TGTGCCAGCAGTTACTCTAGGGGGCGCGGGGCTGAAGCTTTCTTT.

The chain recombines TRBV28 with TRBJ2-3; the match to TRBD2 covers 11 bases. The CDR3 sequence is 16 residues long. Germline-derived CDR1 and CDR2 are MDHEN and SYDVKM. V lost 5 bases to trimming and J lost 0 bases; unmatched junction nucleotides: 4. The CDR3 DNA follows: TGTGCCAGCAGTCTCGGGACTAGCGGTAGCACAGATACGCAGTATTTT. It specifies CASSLGTSGSTDTQYF. The whole variable domain, remainder taken from reference TRBV28 and TRBJ2-3, is DVKVTQSSRYLVKRTGEKVFLECVQDMDHENMFWYRQDPGLGLRLIYFSYDVKMKEKGDIPEGYSVSREKKERFSLILESASTNQTSMYLCASSLGTSGSTDTQYFGPGTRLTVL.

The gene calls are TRBV19 and TRBJ2-5; TRBD1 is a possible D gene (5 bases). V shed 3 bases and J shed 4 bases, with 12 bases lying between them. CDR1 is LNHDA, CDR2 SQIVND, per germline (reference sequence). This CDR3 contains 14 residues. CDR3 nucleotides: TGTGCCAGTAGTATCATAGGGGTGGGAGAGACCCAGTACTTC. It translates to CASSIIGVGETQYF. The variable domain in full, with the rest retrieved from reference TRBV19 and TRBJ2-5, is DGGITQSPKYLFRKEGQNVTLSCEQNLNHDAMYWYRQDPGQGLRLIYYSQIVNDFQKGDIAEGYSVSREKKESFPLTVTSAQKNPTAFYLCASSIIGVGETQYFGPGTRLLVL.

The chain combines TRBV5-1 with TRBJ1-2; maybe TRBD1 (6 bases). CDR1 is SGHRS, CDR2 YFSETQ, per germline. This CDR3 region has 15 residues. V was cut by 4 bases and J by 1 base, with 14 bases left in between. This chain's CDR3 is CASSISGHNNYGYTF. CDR3 nucleotide sequence: TGCGCCAGCAGCATTTCGGGACACAATAACTATGGCTACACCTTC.

The V call is TRBV18, the J call TRBJ2-1; 14 nucleotides agree with TRBD2. V lost 4 bases and J lost 8; bases outside the gene matches: 4. There are 15 residues in the CDR3. Germline CDR1 reads KGHSH; CDR2 reads LQKENI. DNA for the CDR3: TGTGCCAGCTCACTGACTAGCGGGGGGGCCGATGAGCAGTTCTTC. This codes for CASSLTSGGADEQFF.

This clone has only a few counts. The chain carries TRBV5-1 and TRBJ2-7; D remains ambiguous. CDR3 length: 14 amino acids. V was shortened by 4 bases and J by 4 bases, with 15 bases between the two germline ends. Germline lookup yields CDR1 SGHRS and CDR2 YFSETQ. The DNA of the CDR3 is TGCGCCAGCAGCCTGGAAGGGATGAGGTACGAGCAGTACTTC. Translated, it gives CASSLEGMRYEQYF.

This chain joins TRBV29-1 and TRBJ2-7; perhaps TRBD1 as D (6 bases). The CDR3 has 13 residues. CDR1 SQVTM and CDR2 ANQGSEA come from the germline V gene. Trimming removed 7 bases at V and 3 bases at J, with 16 bases between. In nucleotides, the CDR3 is TGCAGCGCCCGGGACATTGGGAACTACGAGCAGTACTTC. Its protein product is CSARDIGNYEQYF.

The rearrangement joins TRBV3-1 (or the pseudogene TRBV3-2) to TRBJ2-6; D possibly matches TRBD1 or TRBD2 (5 bases each). CDR3 size: 15 residues. The germline V gene encodes CDR1 LGHDT and CDR2 YNNKEL (reference sequence). Trimming shortened V by 3 bases and J by 4 bases, and 10 bases separated the two germline ends. The CDR3 DNA reads as TGTGCCAGCAGCCAGAGGGGAACCGGGGCCAACGTCCTGACTTTC. Amino acid sequence: CASSQRGTGANVLTF.

The chain combines TRBV5-1 with TRBJ1-3; 8 bases map to TRBD1. The germline V gene encodes CDR1 SGHRS and CDR2 YFSETQ. This CDR3 is 14 amino acids long. V lost 4 bases to trimming and J lost 7 bases; unmatched junction nucleotides: 7. The CDR3 DNA sequence: TGCGCCAGCAGCCTGGACAGGGTGGGGAACACCATATATTTT. It encodes CASSLDRVGNTIYF.

The rearrangement joins TRBV3-1 (or the pseudogene TRBV3-2) to TRBJ1-1; the D gene is possibly TRBD1 (6 bases). Germline lookup yields CDR1 LGHDT and CDR2 YNNKEL (reference sequence). This CDR3 has 16 amino acids. V lost 3 bases and J 3 bases, leaving 17 bases between the germline ends. For the CDR3, the DNA is TGTGCCAGCAGCCACCCGCAGGGGTTTTCGGACACTGAAGCTTTCTTT. Translating it yields CASSHPQGFSDTEAFF.

This clone was counted a single time. This chain connects TRBV2 to TRBJ1-4, with D maybe TRBD1 (6 bases). This CDR3 contains 14 residues. With 3 bases removed from V and 4 bases from J, the gap between germline ends came to 9 bases. Germline V gives CDR1 SNHLY, CDR2 FYNNEI. The CDR3 sequence is CASSDRTDNEKLFF. The CDR3 DNA sequence: TGTGCCAGCAGTGACCGGACAGATAATGAAAAACTGTTTTTT. The full variable domain, rest sourced from reference TRBV2 and TRBJ1-4, is EPEVTQTPSHQVTQMGQEVILRCVPISNHLYFYWYRQILGQKVEFLVSFYNNEISEKSEIFDDQFSVERPDGSNFTLKIRSTKLEDSAMYFCASSDRTDNEKLFFGSGTQLSVL.

This chain uses TRBV19 with TRBJ2-6, with 11 bases matching TRBD1. The ends lost 5 bases at V and 2 bases at J; junction bases unmatched: 5. This CDR3 has 17 residues. Germline assignment: CDR1 LNHDA and CDR2 SQIVND (reference sequence). CDR3 in amino acids: CASSARDRGTGANVLTF. The CDR3 bases are TGTGCCAGTAGTGCCCGGGACAGGGGGACTGGGGCCAACGTCCTGACTTTC.

This chain links TRBV18 with TRBJ1-3; 7 nucleotides agree with TRBD1. The length of the CDR3 is 15 residues. With 3 bases clipped from V and 1 base from J, the junction kept 3 bases outside the gene matches. Germline CDR1 is KGHSH and CDR2 is LQKENI. The CDR3 DNA is TGTGCCAGCTCACCCGGACAGGTTTCTGGAAACACCATATATTTT. Amino acids: CASSPGQVSGNTIYF.

The V gene is TRBV14, the J gene TRBJ2-1; D is perhaps TRBD2 (6 bases). The germline CDR1 and CDR2 sequences are SGHDN and FVKESK. Trimming stripped 5 bases from V and 5 bases from J, with 13 bases between. This CDR3 has 14 amino acids. Here the CDR3 reads CASSITRGDNEQFF. CDR3 sequence (DNA): TGTGCCAGCAGCATAACGCGGGGAGACAATGAGCAGTTCTTC.

The CDR3 DNA sequence: TGTGCCAGTCAAACAGGGATTAATGAAAAACTGTTTTTT. Amino acids: CASQTGINEKLFF. This chain uses TRBV19 with TRBJ1-4; possible D gene TRBD1, 6 bases. The CDR3 has 13 amino acids. V lost 8 bases and J 4 bases, leaving 11 bases between the germline ends. Germline CDR1 is LNHDA and CDR2 is SQIVND (reference sequence). The full variable domain, its missing parts supplied by reference TRBV19 and TRBJ1-4, is DGGITQSPKYLFRKEGQNVTLSCEQNLNHDAMYWYRQDPGQGLRLIYYSQIVNDFQKGDIAEGYSVSREKKESFPLTVTSAQKNPTAFYLCASQTGINEKLFFGSGTQLSVL.

This chain connects TRBV11-2 to TRBJ2-4; weak D call: TRBD2 (5 bases). V dropped 4 bases and J dropped 3 bases, with 19 bases sitting between them. The CDR3 covers 17 residues. CDR1 is SGHAT and CDR2 is FQNNGV in the germline V gene. The CDR3 loop reads CASSSPRRPAGKNIQYF. DNA of the CDR3: TGTGCCAGCAGCTCCCCCCGCCGGCCGGCGGGCAAAAACATTCAGTACTTC.

The V gene is TRBV3-1 (or the pseudogene TRBV3-2), the J gene TRBJ1-1; D is unclear. CDR1 is LGHDT and CDR2 is YNNKEL in the germline V gene (reference sequence). V lost 0 bases, J lost 1 base, and 6 bases lay in between. This CDR3 has 14 amino acids. The CDR3 region has the DNA TGTGCCAGCAGCCAAGATCGCCAGAACACTGAAGCTTTCTTT. Encoded protein: CASSQDRQNTEAFF.

The chain carries TRBV6-5 and TRBJ2-1; D may correspond to TRBD1 or TRBD2 (5 bases each). Germline-derived CDR1 and CDR2 are MNHEY and SVGAGI. V lost 6 bases, J lost 4 bases, and 13 bases lay in between. The CDR3 totals 14 residues. CDR3 nucleotides: TGTGCCAGCAGCCCAGGGACGGTGTACAATGAGCAGTTCTTC. This sequence encodes CASSPGTVYNEQFF.

The chain is built from TRBV13 and TRBJ1-1, with a possible D match to TRBD1 (5 bases). The CDR3 has 18 amino acids. Per germline, CDR1 PRHDT and CDR2 FYEKMQ (reference sequence). V dropped 5 bases and J dropped 1 base, with 23 bases sitting between them. Here the CDR3 DNA reads TGTGCCAGCAGCCCACCCAGAAACACAGGAAGGTGGAACACTGAAGCTTTCTTT. Translating gives CASSPPRNTGRWNTEAFF.